This TCR beta chain was sequenced for a study of shared clonotypes between healthy human individuals. Overall study: CD8 memory received one plate per donor, CD8 naive two, CD4 memory three and CD4 naive three.

The CDR3 sequence is 15 residues long. From germline, CDR1 is SGHRS and CDR2 YFSETQ. V lost 3 bases to trimming and J lost 7 bases; unmatched junction nucleotides: 9. For sorted subsets, about 190 ng DNA per replicate equaled about 30,000 T cell genomes. The protocol was immunoSEQ multiplex PCR, while the TCRdb copy is restricted to in-frame clones and leaves out a portion. The table lists about 2.4 million clones, approximately 93% of them singletons. The chain recombines TRBV5-1 with TRBJ2-3; TRBD1 matches at 9 bases. The source of this sequence is a man between 18 and 29 years old in good health. Some clones in this sample may be carry-over from other donors' samples. The source material was naive CD4+ T cells from PBMCs. Subset denoted: CD45RA+ positively selected. The CDR3: CASSSGTGSLHTQYF. The CDR3 nucleotides read TGCGCCAGCAGCTCCGGGACAGGGTCGTTACATACGCAGTATTTT.